This record concerns one TCR beta chain sequence. The record originates from a study of glioma-infiltrating T cells after dendritic cell vaccination. The time point was: after dendritic cell vaccination, including at tumor progression/relapse. The CDR3 runs to 15 residues. V trimming: 5 bases; J trimming: 4 bases; junction bases outside the gene matches: 12. Germline V CDR1 and CDR2: SGHRS, YFSETQ. The immunoSEQ assay amplified TCRB CDR3 from up to about 2 ug DNA. Here immunoSEQ multiplex PCR was the method, and the copy in TCRdb shows in-frame clones only, minus some. Among about 50,000 clones listed, about nine tenths were seen once.

The receptor was derived from a human donor with glioblastoma. This chain links TRBV5-1 with TRBJ2-7, with 7 positions matching TRBD2. The sample in question was blood, obtained after dendritic cell vaccination. The CDR3 region is CASSFSREAAYEQYF. CDR3 DNA sequence: TGCGCCAGCAGTTTTTCCCGGGAGGCCGCGTACGAGCAGTACTTC.